A selection of T cell receptor beta chains follows, all from one sample in a study of blood T cell repertoires in COVID-19. TCRdb's table, derived via immunoSEQ multiplex PCR, lists solely in-frame clones and lacks some. Among fewer than 400,000 clones listed, roughly 90% were seen once. The sample was peripheral blood. The source is a woman under 40 with COVID-19, enrolled during active disease. The CDR3 runs from the conserved cysteine through the conserved F or W. A D gene is named only where the DNA matches it firmly. A row's size may be missing; if present it is once, few, many or a size class.

DNA: TGTGCCAGCAGCCAGGGCAATAACAATGAGCAGTTCTTC; CDR3: CASSQGNNNEQFF; D: NA; size: NA; J: TRBJ2-1; V: TRBV4-2
DNA: TGTGCCACGACAGGCAGAAACTATGGCTACACCTTC; CDR3: CATTGRNYGYTF; D: NA; size: NA; J: TRBJ1-2; V: TRBV12-3/TRBV12-4
DNA: TGTGCCAGCAGCCACGACAGTTATAATTCACCCCTCCACTTT; CDR3: CASSHDSYNSPLHF; D: NA; size: NA; J: TRBJ1-6; V: TRBV7-2
DNA: TGTGCCAGTAGTATTCGGACGGGGATGCAGGCTTTCTTT; CDR3: CASSIRTGMQAFF; D: NA; size: NA; J: TRBJ1-1; V: TRBV19
DNA: TGTGCCAGTATCCAAACCTCGGGGTGGAGAACTGAAGCTTTCTTT; CDR3: CASIQTSGWRTEAFF; D: NA; size: NA; J: TRBJ1-1; V: TRBV19
DNA: TGTGCCAGCAGCTTAGCGGGGCAGGGGATCTTGCGGGAGACCCAGTACTTC; CDR3: CASSLAGQGILRETQYF; D: NA; size: few; J: TRBJ2-5; V: TRBV7-9
DNA: TGTGCCAGCAGCCGGGGTGATCAGCCCCAGCATTTT; CDR3: CASSRGDQPQHF; D: NA; size: NA; J: TRBJ1-5; V: TRBV12-3/TRBV12-4
DNA: TGTGCCAGCAGCCTCCTCGAAGAGACCCAGTACTTC; CDR3: CASSLLEETQYF; D: NA; size: NA; J: TRBJ2-5; V: TRBV7-9
DNA: TGTGCCAGCAGTTTAATTCCGGATCAGCCCCAGCATTTT; CDR3: CASSLIPDQPQHF; D: NA; size: NA; J: TRBJ1-5; V: TRBV27
DNA: TGCGCCAGCAGTGAGGGGACAGGGGATAACTCCTACGAGCAGTACTTC; CDR3: CASSEGTGDNSYEQYF; D: TRBD1; size: NA; J: TRBJ2-7; V: TRBV10-1
DNA: TGTGCCATCAGTGAGACCTGGACAGTTAGCAATCAGCCCCAGCATTTT; CDR3: CAISETWTVSNQPQHF; D: NA; size: few; J: TRBJ1-5; V: TRBV10-3
DNA: TGTGCCAGCAGCTTGGAACAGGTAAACACTGAAGCTTTCTTT; CDR3: CASSLEQVNTEAFF; D: NA; size: NA; J: TRBJ1-1; V: TRBV5-4
DNA: TGTGCCAGCAGCTTGGACAGGGGTTACGAGCAGTACTTC; CDR3: CASSLDRGYEQYF; D: TRBD1; size: once; J: TRBJ2-7; V: TRBV7-7
DNA: TGCAGTGCTAGTCAGACAGATACGCAGTATTTT; CDR3: CSASQTDTQYF; D: NA; size: NA; J: TRBJ2-3; V: TRBV20-1
DNA: TGTGCCAGCAGCTCTCTAGCGAATCCCGGGGAGCTGTTTTTT; CDR3: CASSSLANPGELFF; D: NA; size: NA; J: TRBJ2-2; V: TRBV5-6
DNA: TGTGCCAGCAGTTTGGGGAGCGGGAGGGATACAGATACGCAGTATTTT; CDR3: CASSLGSGRDTDTQYF; D: TRBD2; size: NA; J: TRBJ2-3; V: TRBV7-7
DNA: TGTGCCAGCAGGGCCGGGACAGGGGGTCAGCCCCAGCATTTT; CDR3: CASRAGTGGQPQHF; D: TRBD1; size: NA; J: TRBJ1-5; V: TRBV6-6
DNA: TGTGCCAGCAGCGTAGACCCCACAGGACTAGCGACCGAGCAGTACTTC; CDR3: CASSVDPTGLATEQYF; D: TRBD2; size: NA; J: TRBJ2-7; V: TRBV9
DNA: TGTGCCAGCAGCAGTTGGACAGGGGTTTTACTACCGAACACTGAAGCTTTCTTT; CDR3: CASSSWTGVLLPNTEAFF; D: TRBD1; size: once; J: TRBJ1-1; V: TRBV5-5
DNA: TGTGCCAGCAGCCAAGGTCCGGGACAATCCTACGAGCAGTACTTC; CDR3: CASSQGPGQSYEQYF; D: NA; size: NA; J: TRBJ2-7; V: TRBV3-1/TRBV3-2
DNA: TGTGCCAGCAGTTTACGCCCGGGACAGGGAATCAGGGGCTACACCTTC; CDR3: CASSLRPGQGIRGYTF; D: TRBD1; size: NA; J: TRBJ1-2; V: TRBV27
DNA: TGTGCCAGCAGTTTAGAACAGACCTATGGCTACACCTTC; CDR3: CASSLEQTYGYTF; D: NA; size: NA; J: TRBJ1-2; V: TRBV12-3/TRBV12-4
DNA: TGTGCCAGCAGTTTCCTCCTACCGACAGGGCACGGCTACACCTTC; CDR3: CASSFLLPTGHGYTF; D: TRBD1; size: once; J: TRBJ1-2; V: TRBV6-5
DNA: TGTGCCAGTAGTCCCGGAGGGGGGGTCGGTGAAGCTTTCTTT; CDR3: CASSPGGGVGEAFF; D: NA; size: NA; J: TRBJ1-1; V: TRBV19
DNA: TGCAGCGTTGAAGCCGGAGAATCTGGCTACACCTTC; CDR3: CSVEAGESGYTF; D: NA; size: NA; J: TRBJ1-2; V: TRBV29-1
DNA: TGTGCCAGCAGCTCAGGGTTTGGAAACACCATATATTTT; CDR3: CASSSGFGNTIYF; D: NA; size: NA; J: TRBJ1-3; V: TRBV7-9
DNA: TGTGCCAGCAGCCCGCTAATCTATGGCTACACCTTC; CDR3: CASSPLIYGYTF; D: NA; size: once; J: TRBJ1-2; V: TRBV2
DNA: TGTGCCAGCAAGGGAGGCATTAGGTACAATGAGCAGTTCTTC; CDR3: CASKGGIRYNEQFF; D: NA; size: NA; J: TRBJ2-1; V: TRBV6-5
DNA: TGTGCCAGCAGCCTCGGGACTACCTACGAGCAGTACTTC; CDR3: CASSLGTTYEQYF; D: TRBD2; size: NA; J: TRBJ2-7; V: TRBV3-1/TRBV3-2
DNA: TGTGCCAGCAGCTTGGCACCGGGACAGGGTGGATACGAGCAGTACTTC; CDR3: CASSLAPGQGGYEQYF; D: TRBD1; size: NA; J: TRBJ2-7; V: TRBV5-4
DNA: TGCGCCAGCAGCCAGATACCGACAGGGGGCTGGGTGACTGAAGCTTTCTTT; CDR3: CASSQIPTGGWVTEAFF; D: TRBD1; size: NA; J: TRBJ1-1; V: TRBV4-1
DNA: TGTGCCACCAGTGATGACCCGGGACAGGTGAGCTACAATGAGCAGTTCTTC; CDR3: CATSDDPGQVSYNEQFF; D: TRBD1; size: NA; J: TRBJ2-1; V: TRBV24-1
DNA: TGTGCCTGGAGTCCCCAAGTAGGGGCTGAAGCTTTCTTT; CDR3: CAWSPQVGAEAFF; D: NA; size: NA; J: TRBJ1-1; V: TRBV30
DNA: TGTGCCTGGAGCTCGGGGGTAGCGGGGTACTACGAGCAGTACTTC; CDR3: CAWSSGVAGYYEQYF; D: TRBD2; size: once; J: TRBJ2-7; V: TRBV30